These 7 T cell receptor beta chains were sequenced from one sample in a study of regulatory T cells in long-lasting Graves disease (dated by TCRdb to about 2021). The library was prepared using multiplex PCR. Sequencing used an Illumina HiSeq 4000. To build TCR beta libraries, CDR3 regions were amplified by Arm-PCR using iRepertoire HTBI primers. TCRdb applied fastp at Q25 and MiXCR to the public reads, then kept only in-frame beta chains. Every entry covers one CDR3 protein and lists the most common genes and DNA from its rows. The table for this sample lists about half a million distinct CDR3 sequences; around a fifth of them were counted only once. The ten largest make up about 12% of the sample. Explained via the paper, the time point label denotes: persistent/refractory GD, antithyroid drugs over 5 years with positive TRAb. RNA was extracted from PBMCs in TRIzol for both TCR sequencing and RNA sequencing.

Here the sequenced sample was peripheral blood mononuclear cells (PBMCs), taken when the disease was refractory, from a patient treated with antithyroid drugs. The receptor set was obtained from a female donor with Graves disease.

This clonotype was observed at least ten times. The CDR3 bases are TGTGCCAGCAGTGCAGGGTTTGGTTCACCCCTCCACTTT. It specifies CASSAGFGSPLHF. V is TRBV2 and J is TRBJ1-6, with D possibly being TRBD1 (5 bases). V gave up 4 bases and J gave up 9 bases, with 10 bases separating them. The CDR3 extends over 13 amino acids. Germline values: CDR1 SNHLY, CDR2 FYNNEI.

The genes are TRBV30 and TRBJ1-4; D unclear. Germline V gene lookup returns CDR1 GTSNPN and CDR2 SVGIG (reference sequence). This CDR3 contains 13 residues. Trimming took off 7 bases at V and 5 bases at J, with 14 bases between the two ends. DNA for the CDR3: TGTGCCTCCGAGCGAGGACCCAATGAAAAACTGTTTTTT. Protein: CASERGPNEKLFF. Using reference TRBV30 and TRBJ1-4 for the parts outside the CDR3, the full variable domain is SQTIHQWPATLVQPVGSPLSLECTVEGTSNPNLYWYRQAAGRGLQLLFYSVGIGQISSEVPQNLSASRPQDRQFILSSKKLLLSDSGFYLCASERGPNEKLFFGSGTQLSVL.

This clonotype has a count of ten or more. The chain employs TRBV28 and TRBJ1-6; TRBD1 matches at 8 bases. The CDR3 extends over 15 amino acids. In germline, CDR1 is MDHEN, CDR2 SYDVKM. The trim removed 8 bases at V and 5 bases at J, leaving 8 bases unmatched. The CDR3 DNA follows: TGTGCCAGCGGAAAAGACAGGGGAGATAATTCACCCCTCCACTTT. It encodes CASGKDRGDNSPLHF.

Many counts were recorded for this clonotype. The chain employs TRBV6-1 and TRBJ1-2; no firm D call. The CDR3 is 12 residues long. CDR1 is MNHNS, CDR2 SASEGT, per germline. With 7 bases removed from V and 6 bases from J, the gap between germline ends came to 12 bases. The chain's CDR3 is CASTSDVDGYTF. The CDR3 bases are TGTGCCAGCACCTCGGATGTGGATGGCTACACCTTC.

This clonotype was counted a few times. This chain connects TRBV19 to TRBJ2-5; 7 positions agree with TRBD2. Germline V gives CDR1 LNHDA, CDR2 SQIVND (reference sequence). V lost 4 bases to trimming and J lost 4 bases; unmatched junction nucleotides: 9. The CDR3 has 15 residues. The CDR3 DNA follows: TGTGCCAGTAGTAGGGGGGTAACGGGAGGAGAGACCCAGTACTTC. It encodes CASSRGVTGGETQYF.

The sample holds a few counts of this clonotype. The rearrangement joins TRBV7-6 to TRBJ2-2; 14 nucleotides agree with TRBD2. This CDR3 has 19 amino acids. V lost 5 bases to trimming and J lost 6 bases; unmatched junction nucleotides: 14. Germline V lookup: CDR1 SGHVS, CDR2 FNYEAQ. The CDR3 DNA reads TGTGCCAGCAGCCCGGCGGGACTAGCGGGAGCGATGATAGCCGGGGAGCTGTTTTTT. This sequence encodes CASSPAGLAGAMIAGELFF.

Turning to this clonotype: With a much larger clone just one base away, this may be a read error. J is TRBJ2-7 and V is TRBV11-3; no clear D gene. Germline CDR1 is SGHNT and CDR2 is YENEEA. The CDR3 extends over 13 amino acids. The CDR3 reads CASSLQLSYEQCF. In DNA, the CDR3 is TGTGCCAGCAGCTTGCAGCTCTCCTACGAGCAGTGCTTC.